Below, 19 T cell receptor beta chains from the same sample are listed, as sequenced in a study of control samples from healthy donors and cancer patients (dated by TCRdb to between 2020 and 2021). Receptor amplification or capture employed the immunoSEQ multiplex PCR assay. TCRdb provides this immuneACCESS table in a form limited to in-frame rearrangements. Some clones are lacking; in checked studies, under half of them reflect an unresolved V gene, and why the rest are absent is not known. For this sample there are roughly 80,000 clones; around nine tenths appear just once. Of the sample, around 5.7% falls within the top ten clones. Sequencing input: blood. Receptors were obtained from a woman in her fifties or sixties in good health.

CDR3 sequence reads: CASSASSTDTQYF. CDR3 DNA: TGTGCCAGCAGCGCTTCTAGCACAGATACGCAGTATTTT. This chain uses TRBV9 with TRBJ2-3; no reliable D call. CDR1 and CDR2 (germline): SGDLS, YYNGEE. V was pared by 3 bases and J by 0 bases, with 5 bases between. CDR3 size: 13 residues.

This clone was observed a single time. The CDR3 loop reads CASSHDTDGFSPLHF. CDR3 nucleotides: TGTGCCAGCTCACACGATACGGACGGTTTTTCACCCCTCCACTTT. The chain employs TRBV18 and TRBJ1-6; no clear D gene. The CDR3 has 15 residues. CDR1 is KGHSH and CDR2 is LQKENI in the germline V gene. The V end lost 4 bases, the J end lost 9 bases, and 16 bases lay between the germline ends.

J is TRBJ1-5 and V is TRBV2, with a weak D call TRBD1 (5 bases). Trimming left V 7 bases short and J 4 bases short, with 11 bases between. Germline V gene sequence: CDR1 SNHLY, CDR2 FYNNEI. The CDR3 loop spans 13 amino acids. The CDR3 DNA reads as TGTGCCAGCATGTCCACAGGAAATCAGCCCCAGCATTTT. The encoded protein is CASMSTGNQPQHF.

This rearrangement joins TRBV5-1 to TRBJ2-3; no definite D call. V was clipped by 0 bases and J by 1 base, with 9 bases between them. The CDR3 runs 15 residues. Germline CDR1 SGHRS, CDR2 YFSETQ. DNA for the CDR3: TGCGCCAGCAGCTTGGTTCAAGGTGGCACAGATACGCAGTATTTT. Translating gives CASSLVQGGTDTQYF.

This clone has a handful of counts. The CDR3 sequence: CASSRADRSNSPLHF. The CDR3 DNA follows: TGTGCCAGCAGCCGAGCGGACAGGTCGAATTCACCCCTCCACTTT. The genes are TRBV7-9 and TRBJ1-6; 7 bases match TRBD1. This CDR3 region has 15 residues. Germline CDR1 is SEHNR and CDR2 is FQNEAQ (reference sequence). The ends lost 5 bases at V and 7 bases at J; junction bases unmatched: 8.

This clone appeared once. The chain has TRBV2 and TRBJ2-7; D is unclear. The CDR3 runs to 12 residues. V lost 7 bases and J 6 bases, leaving 13 bases between the germline ends. The germline V gene encodes CDR1 SNHLY and CDR2 FYNNEI. The CDR3 DNA reads TGTGCCAGCACCAGGATTATGGGCGAGCAGTACTTC. This encodes CASTRIMGEQYF.

This clone was counted a single time. The chain links TRBV7-8 to TRBJ1-3; D is ambiguous. Trimming removed 2 bases from V and 1 base from J, with 6 bases in between. There are 14 residues in the CDR3. The germline CDR1 and CDR2 sequences are SGHVS and FQNEAQ. CDR3 sequence (DNA): TGTGCCAGCAGCTTAAGGGATTCTGGAAACACCATATATTTT. Protein: CASSLRDSGNTIYF.

This chain connects TRBV18 to TRBJ1-1; no reliable D call. CDR1 is KGHSH and CDR2 is LQKENI in the germline V gene. The V end was cut by 3 bases, the J end by 5 bases, with 10 bases between. This CDR3 spans 13 amino acids. CDR3 region: CASSPRRETEAFF. In DNA form, the CDR3 reads TGTGCCAGCTCACCGAGGAGAGAGACTGAAGCTTTCTTT.

This clone showed up just a few times. The J gene is TRBJ2-4, the V gene TRBV3-1 (or the pseudogene TRBV3-2), with unresolved D. Germline lookup yields CDR1 LGHDT and CDR2 YNNKEL (reference sequence). V lost 5 bases and J 9 bases, leaving 14 bases between the germline ends. CDR3 length: 13 amino acids. The CDR3 sequence is CASSSKQRSIQYF. CDR3 DNA sequence: TGTGCCAGCAGCTCGAAACAGAGGAGCATTCAGTACTTC.

V gene TRBV5-1 combines with J gene TRBJ2-7; 8 nucleotides line up with TRBD1. CDR1 SGHRS and CDR2 YFSETQ come from the germline V gene. With V trimmed by 6 bases and J by 6 bases, 11 bases remained unmatched. The CDR3 is 14 amino acids. The CDR3 here is CASKGSTGESEQYF. The CDR3 region has the DNA TGCGCCAGCAAGGGTTCGACAGGGGAAAGCGAGCAGTACTTC.

CDR3 in amino acids: CASSQGTIYSNQPQHF. CDR3 bases: TGTGCCAGCAGTCAAGGGACAATCTATAGCAATCAGCCCCAGCATTTT. The V gene is TRBV6-1, the J gene TRBJ1-5, with D possibly matching TRBD1 (6 bases). This CDR3 is 16 amino acids long. The ends were cut back, 5 bases at V and 0 bases at J, with 14 bases in the middle. Germline V lookup: CDR1 MNHNS, CDR2 SASEGT.

V and J are TRBV18 and TRBJ1-3, with D tentatively TRBD1 (5 bases). This CDR3 contains 17 residues. V shed 5 bases and J shed 3 bases, with 20 bases lying between them. The germline V gene has CDR1 KGHSH and CDR2 LQKENI. In nucleotides, the CDR3 is TGTGCCAGCTCATCGTCAGGGCAAGGTGGTGATGGAAACACCATATATTTT. Encoded protein: CASSSSGQGGDGNTIYF.

The rearrangement joins TRBV6-5 to TRBJ1-1, with TRBD1 identical over 9 bases. V was clipped by 0 bases and J by 6 bases; unmatched bases: 2. The CDR3 consists of 14 residues. Germline V gene sequence: CDR1 MNHEY, CDR2 SVGAGI. CDR3 protein: CASSYSQGAPEAFF. The CDR3 DNA reads as TGTGCCAGCAGTTACTCACAGGGGGCCCCTGAAGCTTTCTTT.

This rearrangement joins TRBV5-1 to TRBJ2-3; TRBD1 matches 8 bases. Germline-derived CDR1 and CDR2 are SGHRS and YFSETQ. The J segment lost 7 bases and the V segment lost 3 bases, leaving 19 bases of the junction unmatched. The CDR3 length is 18 residues. DNA for the CDR3: TGCGCCAGCAGCTCACCGACAGGGGACTTGGGCGGGGAAAATACGCAGTATTTT. The encoded protein is CASSSPTGDLGGENTQYF. The whole variable domain, filled in from reference TRBV5-1 and TRBJ2-3, reads KAGVTQTPRYLIKTRGQQVTLSCSPISGHRSVSWYQQTPGQGLQFLFEYFSETQRNKGNFPGRFSGRQFSNSRSEMNVSTLELGDSALYLCASSSPTGDLGGENTQYFGPGTRLTVL.

A note on this clone: Distinct nucleotide sequences in the sample also encode this CDR3. The chain uses TRBV29-1 and TRBJ2-7, with a weak D call TRBD1 (5 bases). Trimming took 4 bases from V and 3 from J, leaving 7 bases between them. CDR1 is SQVTM and CDR2 is ANQGSEA in the germline V gene. The CDR3 is made up of 11 amino acids. Written as DNA, the CDR3 is TGCAGCGTTGTTAGGGGCTACGAGCAGTACTTC. This encodes CSVVRGYEQYF.

This rearrangement joins TRBV9 to TRBJ1-2, with D maybe TRBD1 (5 bases). The CDR3 length is 14 residues. Germline assignment: CDR1 SGDLS and CDR2 YYNGEE. Trimming took 3 bases from V and 8 from J, leaving 17 bases between them. CDR3 residues: CASSGPQGQNGYTF. Here the CDR3 DNA reads TGTGCCAGCAGCGGGCCTCAGGGTCAGAACGGCTACACCTTC.

This clone came up a few times. This chain links TRBV2 with TRBJ1-5; D not certain. The V gene lost 1 base and the J gene lost 5 bases, with 12 bases spanning the gap. CDR3 length equals 15 residues. The germline V gene has CDR1 SNHLY and CDR2 FYNNEI. The CDR3 nucleotides are TGTGCCAGCAGTGAAGAGGCGACGGCTCATCAGCCCCAGCATTTT. Its translation is CASSEEATAHQPQHF.

The chain joins TRBV19 to TRBJ1-1, with D unresolved. V lost 4 bases, J lost 3 bases, and 15 bases lay in between. Germline CDR1 reads LNHDA; CDR2 reads SQIVND (reference sequence). This CDR3 comprises 15 residues. CDR3 sequence: CASSTYSEHHTEAFF. DNA for the CDR3: TGTGCCAGTAGTACCTACAGTGAGCATCACACTGAAGCTTTCTTT.

This rearrangement joins TRBV24-1 to TRBJ2-7, with D perhaps matching TRBD1 (6 bases). Germline CDR1 reads KGHDR; CDR2 reads SFDVKD. The CDR3 is 16 amino acids. Trimming took 6 bases from V and 2 from J, leaving 19 bases between them. The CDR3 DNA follows: TGTGCCACCAGTAACGAGTCTACGGGACAAACCTACGAGCAGTACTTC. Amino acids: CATSNESTGQTYEQYF.